This TCR beta chain was captured by sequencing in a study of beta chain features in type 1 diabetes. In the case of this clone: Its antigen is not known.

There are 15 residues in the CDR3. The V gene's germline CDR1 is MNHEY and CDR2 SVGAGI. Trimming removed 4 bases from V and 4 bases from J, with 14 bases in between. Findings of the study overall: cDNA-based sequencing might over-represent cells highly expressing TCR.

What was sequenced were expressed TCRB transcripts, since all of the isolated RNA had been reverse transcribed. Deep immunoSEQ sequencing covered naive, central memory and regulatory T cell samples. Sequenced by immunoSEQ multiplex PCR; TCRdb stores in-frame clones only, minus some. The sample shows over 700,000 clones, roughly 15% of them seen only once. The specimen was naive CD4+ T cells from blood. This clonotype originated in a woman younger than 35 in good health. The chain uses TRBV6-5 and TRBJ2-4; D is possibly TRBD1 or TRBD2 (5 bases each). CDR3: CASSWDQPRKNIQYF. As DNA, the CDR3 is TGTGCCAGCAGTTGGGACCAACCCAGAAAAAACATTCAGTACTTC.